The 11 T cell receptor beta chains below were found in one sample sequenced in a study of CD8 T cells in ankylosing spondylitis. From the 5' RACE reads, TCRdb called clonotypes with MiXCR, one entry per CDR3 protein. The sample holds roughly 100,000 distinct CDR3 sequences; roughly 8.3% are singletons and the top ten take nearly 10%. The sample comprised blood, either unsorted or a sorted T cell fraction (not recorded which). These receptors all stem from a male donor with ankylosing spondylitis or in good health (not recorded which).

This clonotype has at least ten counts. The genes are TRBV13 and TRBJ2-1, with D unclear. Trimming stripped 7 bases from V and 0 bases from J, with 7 bases between. This CDR3 comprises 13 residues. Germline V gene sequence: CDR1 PRHDT, CDR2 FYEKMQ (reference sequence). The CDR3 region is CASTVSSYNEQFF. CDR3 DNA sequence: TGTGCCAGCACCGTGAGCTCCTACAATGAGCAGTTCTTC.

This clonotype was observed at least ten times. The J gene is TRBJ1-2, the V gene TRBV7-9, with D unclear. The V and J ends lost 4 bases and 7 bases respectively, with 13 bases between them. The germline gives CDR1 SEHNR, CDR2 FQNEAQ (reference sequence). The CDR3 runs 13 residues. CDR3 nucleotides: TGTGCCAGCAGCTGGGGTCCGGACCCTGGCTACACCTTC. Its protein product is CASSWGPDPGYTF.

This clonotype has ten or more counts. V usage is TRBV15 and J usage is TRBJ2-5, with 13 bases that match TRBD2. With 1 base clipped from V and 3 bases from J, the junction kept 8 bases outside the gene matches. There are 18 residues in the CDR3. Germline CDR1 is LNHNV and CDR2 is YYDKDF (reference sequence). CDR3 residues: CATSRAPGLAGDEETQYF. The CDR3 DNA follows: TGTGCCACCAGCAGAGCCCCCGGACTAGCGGGGGACGAAGAGACCCAGTACTTC.

Many counts were recorded for this clonotype. This chain connects TRBV29-1 to TRBJ1-1; D gene unclear. The germline V and J ends were trimmed by 7 bases and 0 bases, with 9 bases remaining between them. Per the germline V gene, CDR1 is SQVTM and CDR2 is ANQGSEA. This CDR3 has 12 residues. CDR3 DNA: TGCAGCGGTCATGATTTGAACACTGAAGCTTTCTTT. Translation gives CSGHDLNTEAFF.

This clonotype was counted a single time. A much bigger clone sits one base away, suggesting this may be a read error. The chain couples TRBV7-2 to TRBJ2-7, with D unclear. The CDR3 totals 13 residues. Germline V gene lookup returns CDR1 SGHTA and CDR2 FQGNSA. This CDR3 reads CASSLARLYEHYF. CDR3 nucleotides: TGTGCCAGCAGCTTAGCTCGTCTCTACGAGCATTACTTC.

This clonotype was counted ten times or more. V gene TRBV12-3 or TRBV12-4 combines with J gene TRBJ2-7; D gene unclear. Trimming took 3 bases from V and 7 from J, leaving 19 bases between them. CDR3 length: 15 residues. The CDR3 loop is CASSFPGFSWGEQYF. CDR3 bases: TGTGCCAGCAGTTTCCCCGGTTTTTCTTGGGGAGAGCAGTACTTC.

This clonotype was seen many times. The chain links TRBV3-1 to TRBJ2-1; 9 bases agree with TRBD2. The germline V gene has CDR1 LGHDT and CDR2 YNNKEL (reference sequence). With V trimmed by 4 bases and J by 7 bases, 11 bases remained unmatched. This CDR3 is built from 16 residues. CDR3 residues: CASSRGPAGGPNEQFF. The CDR3 nucleotides read TGTGCCAGCAGCCGAGGTCCAGCGGGAGGACCGAATGAGCAGTTCTTC.

This clonotype was picked up many times. The rearrangement joins TRBV11-2 to TRBJ1-4; TRBD1 is a possible D gene (6 bases). Trimming left V 4 bases short and J 7 bases short, with 16 bases between. In germline, CDR1 is SGHAT, CDR2 FQNNGV. CDR3 length: 15 residues. CDR3 nucleotides: TGTGCCAGCAGCTCAAGGGGGGGGCCGGGTGAAAAACTGTTTTTT. Protein product: CASSSRGGPGEKLFF.

Ten or more counts support this clonotype. The genes are TRBV21-1 and TRBJ1-1; the table's D gene call, TRBD1, was not cross checked with the DNA. TRBV21-1 is marked as a pseudogene. The CDR3 extends over 14 amino acids. Written as DNA, the CDR3 is TGTGCCAGCAGCAAGCCCCGTGTGCGCACTGAAGCTTTCTTT. This gives the protein CASSKPRVRTEAFF.

This clonotype was observed many times. V gene TRBV12-3 or TRBV12-4 combines with J gene TRBJ1-1; TRBD1 might be the D (6 bases). The CDR3 extends over 13 amino acids. Trimming took 6 bases from V and 5 from J, leaving 13 bases between them. CDR3 DNA: TGTGCCAGCAGCCTAACAGGGAGGACTGAAGCTTTCTTT. It codes for CASSLTGRTEAFF.

This clonotype has just a few counts. V usage is TRBV6-1 and J usage is TRBJ2-6; 9 nucleotides match TRBD1. J was trimmed by 0 bases and V by 10 bases; bases with no gene match: 7. The CDR3 length is 16 residues. Germline CDR1 MNHNS, CDR2 SASEGT. In DNA, the CDR3 is TGTGCCAACAGCCAGGGACAGGGCTCTGGGGCCAACGTCCTGACTTTC. Translated, it gives CANSQGQGSGANVLTF.